This TCR beta chain was captured in a study of blood T cell repertoires in COVID-19 (dated by TCRdb to 2020 to 2022). At the level of the whole study: Samples from collaborators originated in the United States, Italy and Spain and spanned both the acute and convalescent phases of COVID-19. The prospective study material was composed of cDNA or gDNA derived from T cells, B-cell-depleted T cells, or PBMCs. A freely available public database, intended as a resource for researchers studying the immune response to SARS-CoV-2, is where the repertoires were released. Where available, HLA class I and class II types were taken from metadata supplied by the sample provider and were not determined by assay-based typing. A de-identified subject ID, COVID-19 status, age in years and sex were almost always included in the sample metadata. Subjects who had been exposed to COVID-19, were actively infected with it, or had recovered from it provided the deeply sampled blood TCRbeta repertoires that made up the dataset. The samples were drawn from the first 160 participants of the ongoing ImmuneRACE study and from 950 to 1,500 subjects provided by 6 global collaborators. Study-level results and caveats: The amount of clinical and demographic metadata varied by source and participant and was provided uncurated.

According to the germline V gene, CDR1 reads SNHLY and CDR2 reads FYNNEI. The CDR3, cysteine through phenylalanine, is 18 amino acids long. Just the 54-base CDR3 DNA is kept, in frame starting at base 1. V and J are trimmed by 3 bases and 0 bases, and the gene matches miss 6 bases of the junction. TCRbeta CDR3 regions were amplified from genomic DNA using the immunoSEQ Assay, a bias-controlled multiplex PCR. Turning to the authors' computational methods: The number of nucleated cells in each sample was estimated from the amplification of reference gene primers within the assay. Sequence reads were collapsed and filtered to measure the absolute abundance of every unique TCRbeta CDR3 rearrangement. For each sample, productive Simpson clonality was calculated as the square root of Simpson's diversity index over productive rearrangements. In its TCRdb copy, this immuneACCESS table keeps in-frame sequences only and misses some clones. Where compared with another copy, unresolved V genes explain less than half of these, and the others have no known cause. The D gene and trimming were derived from the DNA, and the V and J assignments and clone size from that table. The sample contains about 160,000 clones, roughly 90% of them found a single time. About 3% of the sample lies in the top ten.

The sample holds a few counts of this clone. It lacks a known antigen. The record has no base qualities; no much larger clone is one base away. The collaborating institutions used their own protocols to collect whole blood in K2EDTA tubes. Collaborator samples were shipped for TCRbeta analysis as frozen whole blood, isolated PBMCs, or DNA extracted from either sample type. Recombination connected TRBV2 to TRBJ2-2; TRBD2 matches 11 bases in the middle. The TCR originated in a man aged 60 to 69 with acute or convalescent COVID-19. Sequencing was performed on peripheral blood. The CDR3 corresponds to CASSEIAGGLANTGELFF. The DNA sequence is TGTGCCAGCAGTGAGATAGCGGGGGGGCTTGCGAACACCGGGGAGCTGTTTTTT. Supplemented by the reference TRBV2 and TRBJ2-2 proteins around the CDR3, the complete variable domain is EPEVTQTPSHQVTQMGQEVILRCVPISNHLYFYWYRQILGQKVEFLVSFYNNEISEKSEIFDDQFSVERPDGSNFTLKIRSTKLEDSAMYFCASSEIAGGLANTGELFFGEGSRLTVL.